This T cell receptor (beta chain) was observed in a study of blood T cell repertoires in COVID-19. Study in general: Whether acute or convalescent, the COVID-19 samples came from the United States, Italy and Spain.

The repertoire was sequenced with immunoSEQ multiplex PCR; TCRdb's copy has only in-frame clones and lacks some. This sample yields about 200,000 clones, of which roughly 81% are seen a single time; around 5% belongs to the top ten. Germline loops: CDR1 KGHSH, CDR2 LQKENI. The CDR3 has 16 amino acids. The V gene end was trimmed by 0 bases and the J gene end by 8 bases; junction bases not matched to a gene: 10. The chain couples TRBV18 to TRBJ2-1; 7 nucleotides align to TRBD2. This TCR came from a woman at least 80 years old with acute or convalescent COVID-19. Specimen: peripheral blood. The CDR3 bases are TGTGCCAGCTCACCACCGGTCGGCGGCGGGAGTTATGAGCAGTTCTTC. Its protein product is CASSPPVGGGSYEQFF.